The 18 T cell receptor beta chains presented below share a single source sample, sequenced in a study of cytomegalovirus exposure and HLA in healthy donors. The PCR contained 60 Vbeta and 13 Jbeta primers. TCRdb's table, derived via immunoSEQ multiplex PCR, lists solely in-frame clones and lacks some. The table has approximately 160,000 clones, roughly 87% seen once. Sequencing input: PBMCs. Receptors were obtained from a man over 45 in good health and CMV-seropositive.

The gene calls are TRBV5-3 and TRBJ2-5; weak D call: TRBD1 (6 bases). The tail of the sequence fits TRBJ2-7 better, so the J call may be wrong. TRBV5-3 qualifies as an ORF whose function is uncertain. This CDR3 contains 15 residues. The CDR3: CARRYPRDKDYEQYF. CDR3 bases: TGTGCCAGAAGATATCCCCGGGACAAAGACTACGAGCAGTACTTC.

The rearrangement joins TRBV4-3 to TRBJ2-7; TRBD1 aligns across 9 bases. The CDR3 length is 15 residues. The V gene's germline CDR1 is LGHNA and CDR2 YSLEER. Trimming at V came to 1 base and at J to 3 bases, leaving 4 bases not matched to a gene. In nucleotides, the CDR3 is TGCGCCAGCAGCCAAGGCCGGGACAGGGTCTACGAGCAGTACTTC. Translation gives CASSQGRDRVYEQYF.

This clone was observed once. The CDR3 nucleotides are TGTGCCAGCAGCCTCTCCCGGGACAGTCAGAGGCGTGGCTACACCTTC. Protein: CASSLSRDSQRRGYTF. V is TRBV13 and J is TRBJ1-2, with 7 bases aligning to TRBD1. The CDR3 is 16 residues long. V lost 5 bases and J lost 7; bases outside the gene matches: 16. Germline CDR1 is PRHDT and CDR2 is FYEKMQ (reference sequence).

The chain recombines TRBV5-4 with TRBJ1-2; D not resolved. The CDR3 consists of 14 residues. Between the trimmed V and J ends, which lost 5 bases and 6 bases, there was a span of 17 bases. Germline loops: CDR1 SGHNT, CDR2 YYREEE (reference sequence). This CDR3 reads CASSYDQRRNGYTF. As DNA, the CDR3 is TGTGCCAGCAGTTACGATCAGCGACGGAATGGCTACACCTTC.

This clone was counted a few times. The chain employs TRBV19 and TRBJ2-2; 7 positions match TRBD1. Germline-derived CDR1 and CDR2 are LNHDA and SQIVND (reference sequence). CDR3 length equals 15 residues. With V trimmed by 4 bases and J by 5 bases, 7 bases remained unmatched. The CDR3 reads CASSTGTAFTGELFF. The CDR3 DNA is TGTGCCAGTAGTACGGGGACAGCTTTTACCGGGGAGCTGTTTTTT.

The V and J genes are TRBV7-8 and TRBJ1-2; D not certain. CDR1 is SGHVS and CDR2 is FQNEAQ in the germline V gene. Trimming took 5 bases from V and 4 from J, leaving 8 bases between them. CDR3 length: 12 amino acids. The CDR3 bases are TGTGCCAGCAGCCCAAAATTCTATGGCTACACCTTC. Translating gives CASSPKFYGYTF.

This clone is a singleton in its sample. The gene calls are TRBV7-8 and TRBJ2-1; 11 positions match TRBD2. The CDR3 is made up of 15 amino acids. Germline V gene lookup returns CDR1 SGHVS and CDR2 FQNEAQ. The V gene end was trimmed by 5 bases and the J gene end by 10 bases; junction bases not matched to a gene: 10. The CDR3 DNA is TGTGCCAGCAGCCACATAGCGGGAGGGCCAAGGGAGCAGTTCTTC. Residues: CASSHIAGGPREQFF.

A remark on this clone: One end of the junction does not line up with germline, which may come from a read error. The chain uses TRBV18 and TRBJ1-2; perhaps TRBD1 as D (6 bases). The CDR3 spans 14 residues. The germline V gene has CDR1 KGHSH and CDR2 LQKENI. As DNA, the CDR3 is TGTGCCAGCTCATCAAAGAGGGCAGGGACAAGTAGTGTCTTC. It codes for CASSSKRAGTSSVF.

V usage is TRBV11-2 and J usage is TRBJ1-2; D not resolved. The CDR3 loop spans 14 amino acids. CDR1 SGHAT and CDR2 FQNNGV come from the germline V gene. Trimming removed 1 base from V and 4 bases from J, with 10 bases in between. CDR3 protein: CASSLGPTVYGYTF. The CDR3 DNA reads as TGTGCCAGCAGCTTAGGCCCGACTGTCTATGGCTACACCTTC.

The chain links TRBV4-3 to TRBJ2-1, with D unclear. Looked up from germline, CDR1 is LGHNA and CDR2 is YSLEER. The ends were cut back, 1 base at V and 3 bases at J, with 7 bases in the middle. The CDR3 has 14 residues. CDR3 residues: CASSQVGSYNEQFF. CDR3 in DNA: TGCGCCAGCAGCCAAGTGGGCAGCTACAATGAGCAGTTCTTC.

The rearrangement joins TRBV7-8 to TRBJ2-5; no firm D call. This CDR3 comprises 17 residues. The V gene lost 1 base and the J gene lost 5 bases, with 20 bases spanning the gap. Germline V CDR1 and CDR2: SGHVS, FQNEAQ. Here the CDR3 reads CASSLGSTSRPGETQYF. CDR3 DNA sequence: TGTGCCAGCAGCTTAGGGTCGACCTCCCGCCCCGGGGAGACCCAGTACTTC.

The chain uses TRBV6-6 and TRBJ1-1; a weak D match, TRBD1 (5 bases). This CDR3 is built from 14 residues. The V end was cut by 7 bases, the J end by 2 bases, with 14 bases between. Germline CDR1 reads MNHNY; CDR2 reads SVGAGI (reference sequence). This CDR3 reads CASNTQAPNTEAFF. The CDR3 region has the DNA TGTGCCAGCAATACACAGGCGCCAAACACTGAAGCTTTCTTT.

In DNA, the CDR3 is TGTGCCAGTAGTCCTCGGGGACAGGGCCGGGAGCAGTACTTC. It codes for CASSPRGQGREQYF. The genes are TRBV19 and TRBJ2-7; TRBD1 aligns across 9 bases. J gave up 7 bases and V 5 bases, and 9 bases lay outside the gene matches. This CDR3 is 14 amino acids long. Germline CDR1 reads LNHDA; CDR2 reads SQIVND (reference sequence).

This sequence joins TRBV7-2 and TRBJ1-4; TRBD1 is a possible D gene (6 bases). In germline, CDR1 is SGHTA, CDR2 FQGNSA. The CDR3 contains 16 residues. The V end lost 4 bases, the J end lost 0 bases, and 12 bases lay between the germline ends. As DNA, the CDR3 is TGTGCCAGCAGCTCCAGGGGTTTCGCAACTAATGAAAAACTGTTTTTT. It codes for CASSSRGFATNEKLFF.

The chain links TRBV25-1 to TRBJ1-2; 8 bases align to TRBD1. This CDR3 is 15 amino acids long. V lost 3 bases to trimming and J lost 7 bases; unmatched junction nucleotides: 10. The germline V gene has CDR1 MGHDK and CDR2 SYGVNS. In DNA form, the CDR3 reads TGTGCCAGCAGTGATCAGCTCCAGGGGGCATCTGGCTACACCTTC. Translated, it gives CASSDQLQGASGYTF.

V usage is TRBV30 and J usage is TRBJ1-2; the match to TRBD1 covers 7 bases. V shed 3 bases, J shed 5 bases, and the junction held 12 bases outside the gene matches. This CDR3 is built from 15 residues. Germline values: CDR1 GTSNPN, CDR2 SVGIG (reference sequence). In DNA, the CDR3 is TGTGCCTGGAGGAAGGGGGCCCTCCCCCAATATGGCTACACCTTC. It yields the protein CAWRKGALPQYGYTF.

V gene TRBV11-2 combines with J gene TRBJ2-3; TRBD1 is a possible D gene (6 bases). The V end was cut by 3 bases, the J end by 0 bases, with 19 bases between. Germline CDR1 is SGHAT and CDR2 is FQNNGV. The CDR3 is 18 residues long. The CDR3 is CASSLTGRGTTSTDTQYF. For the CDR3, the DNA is TGTGCCAGCAGCTTGACAGGTCGAGGGACCACTAGCACAGATACGCAGTATTTT. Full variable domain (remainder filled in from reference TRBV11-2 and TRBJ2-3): EAGVAQSPRYKIIEKRQSVAFWCNPISGHATLYWYQQILGQGPKLLIQFQNNGVVDDSQLPKDRFSAERLKGVDSTLKIQPAKLEDSAVYLCASSLTGRGTTSTDTQYFGPGTRLTVL.

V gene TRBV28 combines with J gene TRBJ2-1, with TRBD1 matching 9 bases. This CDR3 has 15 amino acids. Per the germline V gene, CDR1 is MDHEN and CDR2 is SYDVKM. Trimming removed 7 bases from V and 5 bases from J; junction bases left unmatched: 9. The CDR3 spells CASTTGDRDNNEQFF. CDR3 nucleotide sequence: TGTGCCAGCACGACAGGGGACAGGGATAACAATGAGCAGTTCTTC.